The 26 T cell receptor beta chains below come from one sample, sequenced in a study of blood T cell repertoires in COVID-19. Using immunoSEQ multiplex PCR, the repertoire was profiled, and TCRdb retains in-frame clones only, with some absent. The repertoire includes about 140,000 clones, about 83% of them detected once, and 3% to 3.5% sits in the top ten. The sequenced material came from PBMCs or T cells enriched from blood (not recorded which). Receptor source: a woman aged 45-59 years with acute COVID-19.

Written as DNA, the CDR3 is TGCAGCGTTGACTTAGAAAACTATGGCTACACCTTC. Its translation is CSVDLENYGYTF. V usage is TRBV29-1 and J usage is TRBJ1-2, with D unclear. Trimming cost V 3 bases and J 2 bases, with 7 bases left between them. The V gene's germline CDR1 is SQVTM and CDR2 ANQGSEA. This CDR3 is built from 12 residues.

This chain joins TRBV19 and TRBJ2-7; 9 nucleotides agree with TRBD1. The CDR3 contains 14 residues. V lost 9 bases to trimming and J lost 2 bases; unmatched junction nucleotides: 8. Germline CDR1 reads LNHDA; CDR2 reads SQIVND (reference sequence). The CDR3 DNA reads TGTGCCAGCCGCACAGGGGGCAGCGCCTACGAGCAGTACTTC. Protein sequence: CASRTGGSAYEQYF.

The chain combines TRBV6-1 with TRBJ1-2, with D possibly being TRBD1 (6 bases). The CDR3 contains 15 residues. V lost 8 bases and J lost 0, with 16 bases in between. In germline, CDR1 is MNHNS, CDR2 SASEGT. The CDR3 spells CASGDRRGANYGYTF. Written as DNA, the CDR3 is TGTGCCAGCGGGGACCGCAGGGGAGCTAACTATGGCTACACCTTC.

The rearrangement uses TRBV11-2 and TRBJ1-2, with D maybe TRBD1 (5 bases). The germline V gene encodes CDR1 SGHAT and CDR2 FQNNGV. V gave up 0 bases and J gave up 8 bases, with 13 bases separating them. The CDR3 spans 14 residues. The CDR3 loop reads CASSLDIGHGGYTF. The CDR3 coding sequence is TGTGCCAGCAGCTTAGATATAGGACACGGGGGCTACACCTTC.

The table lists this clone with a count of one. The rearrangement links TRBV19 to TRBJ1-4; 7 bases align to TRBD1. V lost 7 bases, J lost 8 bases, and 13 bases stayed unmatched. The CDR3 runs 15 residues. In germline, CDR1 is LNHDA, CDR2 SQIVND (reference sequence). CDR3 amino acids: CASTDRPGGYEKLFF. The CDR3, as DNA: TGTGCCAGTACTGACAGGCCAGGGGGTTACGAAAAACTGTTTTTT. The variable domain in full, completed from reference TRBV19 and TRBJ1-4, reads DGGITQSPKYLFRKEGQNVTLSCEQNLNHDAMYWYRQDPGQGLRLIYYSQIVNDFQKGDIAEGYSVSREKKESFPLTVTSAQKNPTAFYLCASTDRPGGYEKLFFGSGTQLSVL.

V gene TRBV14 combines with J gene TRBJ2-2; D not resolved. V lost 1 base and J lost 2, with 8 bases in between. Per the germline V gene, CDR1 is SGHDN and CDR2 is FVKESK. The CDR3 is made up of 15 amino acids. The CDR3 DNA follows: TGTGCCAGCAGCCAAGCTGCGATCAACACCGGGGAGCTGTTTTTT. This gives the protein CASSQAAINTGELFF.

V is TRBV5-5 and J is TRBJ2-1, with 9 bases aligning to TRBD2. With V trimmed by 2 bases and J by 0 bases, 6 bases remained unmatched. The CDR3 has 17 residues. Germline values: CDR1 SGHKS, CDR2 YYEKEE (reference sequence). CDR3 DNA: TGTGCCAGCAGCTTTTGGTCTAGCGGGGTCTCCTACAATGAGCAGTTCTTC. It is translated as CASSFWSSGVSYNEQFF.

In DNA form, the CDR3 reads TGTGCCAGCCTGGCTGCCATCGGGACTAGCGGGACGACCTACGAGCAGTACTTC. Its translation: CASLAAIGTSGTTYEQYF. This chain connects TRBV7-9 to TRBJ2-7; 13 bases align to TRBD2. With V trimmed by 8 bases and J by 2 bases, 15 bases remained unmatched. The CDR3 is made up of 18 amino acids. Germline V gene sequence: CDR1 SEHNR, CDR2 FQNEAQ (reference sequence).

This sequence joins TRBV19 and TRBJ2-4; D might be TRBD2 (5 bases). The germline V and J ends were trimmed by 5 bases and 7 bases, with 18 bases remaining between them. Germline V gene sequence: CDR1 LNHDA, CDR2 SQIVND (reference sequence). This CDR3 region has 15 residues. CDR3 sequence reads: CASSRNSGRGNIQYF. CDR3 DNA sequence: TGTGCCAGTAGTCGTAACTCCGGTAGAGGGAACATTCAGTACTTC.

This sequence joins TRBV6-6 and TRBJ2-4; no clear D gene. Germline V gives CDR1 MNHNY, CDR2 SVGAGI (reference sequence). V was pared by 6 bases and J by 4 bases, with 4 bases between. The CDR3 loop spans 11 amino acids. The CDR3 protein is CASSSKNIQYF. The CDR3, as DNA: TGTGCCAGCAGCTCTAAAAACATTCAGTACTTC.

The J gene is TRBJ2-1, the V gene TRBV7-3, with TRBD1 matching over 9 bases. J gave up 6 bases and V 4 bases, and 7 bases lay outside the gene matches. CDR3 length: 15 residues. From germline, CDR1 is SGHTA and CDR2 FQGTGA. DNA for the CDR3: TGTGCCAGCAGCTCCCGGTTGGACAGGGGCAATGAGCAGTTCTTC. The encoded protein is CASSSRLDRGNEQFF. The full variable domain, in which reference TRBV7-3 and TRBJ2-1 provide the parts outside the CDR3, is GAGVSQTPSNKVTEKGKYVELRCDPISGHTALYWYRQSLGQGPEFLIYFQGTGAADDSGLPNDRFFAVRPEGSVSTLKIQRTERGDSAVYLCASSSRLDRGNEQFFGPGTRLTVL.

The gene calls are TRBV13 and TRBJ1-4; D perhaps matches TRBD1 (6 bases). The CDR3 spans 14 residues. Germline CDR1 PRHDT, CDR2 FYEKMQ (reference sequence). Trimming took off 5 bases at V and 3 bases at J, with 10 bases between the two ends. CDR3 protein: CASSPQGPNEKLFF. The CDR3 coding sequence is TGTGCCAGCAGCCCACAGGGACCTAATGAAAAACTGTTTTTT.

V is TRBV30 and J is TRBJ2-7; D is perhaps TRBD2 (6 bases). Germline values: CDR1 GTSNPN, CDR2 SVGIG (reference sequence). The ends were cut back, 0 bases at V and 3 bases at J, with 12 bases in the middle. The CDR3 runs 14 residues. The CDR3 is CAWSVIYGSYEQYF. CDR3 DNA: TGTGCCTGGAGTGTAATTTACGGGAGCTACGAGCAGTACTTC.

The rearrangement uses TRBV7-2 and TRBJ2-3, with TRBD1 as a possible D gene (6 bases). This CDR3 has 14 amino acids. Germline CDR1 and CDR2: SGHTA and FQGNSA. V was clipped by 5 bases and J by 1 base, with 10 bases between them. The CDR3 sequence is CASSPRGGTDTQYF. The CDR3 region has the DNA TGTGCCAGCAGCCCCAGGGGAGGCACAGATACGCAGTATTTT.

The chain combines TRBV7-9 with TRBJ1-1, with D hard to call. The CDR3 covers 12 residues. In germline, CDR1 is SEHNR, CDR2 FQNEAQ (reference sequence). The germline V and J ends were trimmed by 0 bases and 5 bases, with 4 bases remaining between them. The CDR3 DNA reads TGTGCCAGCAGCTTAGCGTCGACTGAAGCTTTCTTT. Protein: CASSLASTEAFF.

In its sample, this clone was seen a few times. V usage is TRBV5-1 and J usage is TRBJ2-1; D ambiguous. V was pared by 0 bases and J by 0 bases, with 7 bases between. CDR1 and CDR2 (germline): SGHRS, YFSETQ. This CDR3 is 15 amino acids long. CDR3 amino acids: CASSLAVSSYNEQFF. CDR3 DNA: TGCGCCAGCAGCTTGGCAGTCAGCTCCTACAATGAGCAGTTCTTC.

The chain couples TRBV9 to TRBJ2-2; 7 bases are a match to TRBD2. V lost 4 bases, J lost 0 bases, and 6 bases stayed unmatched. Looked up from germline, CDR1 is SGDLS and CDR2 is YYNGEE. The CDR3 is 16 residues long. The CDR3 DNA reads TGTGCCAGCAGCCTTAAGCGGGGATCGAACACCGGGGAGCTGTTTTTT. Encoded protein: CASSLKRGSNTGELFF.

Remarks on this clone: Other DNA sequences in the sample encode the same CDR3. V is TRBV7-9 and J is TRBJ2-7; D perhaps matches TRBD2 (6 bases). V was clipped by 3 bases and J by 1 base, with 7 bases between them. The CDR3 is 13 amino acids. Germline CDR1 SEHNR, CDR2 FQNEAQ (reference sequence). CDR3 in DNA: TGTGCCAGCAGCTTTCGGGGGTCCTACGAGCAGTACTTC. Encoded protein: CASSFRGSYEQYF.

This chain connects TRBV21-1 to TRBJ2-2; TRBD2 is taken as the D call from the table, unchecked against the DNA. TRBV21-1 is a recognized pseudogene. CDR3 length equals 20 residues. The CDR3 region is CASSKGGTSGRTARGGELFF. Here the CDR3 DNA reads TGTGCCAGCAGCAAGGGTGGGACTAGCGGGAGGACCGCCCGGGGCGGGGAGCTGTTTTTT.

The CDR3 sequence is CASSRRDRGEQYF. The CDR3 nucleotides are TGTGCCAGCAGCCGTCGGGACAGGGGTGAGCAGTACTTC. This rearrangement joins TRBV11-3 to TRBJ2-7, with 10 nucleotides matching TRBD1. Per the germline V gene, CDR1 is SGHNT and CDR2 is YENEEA. J lost 7 bases, V lost 5 bases, and 5 bases had no gene match. There are 13 residues in the CDR3. The complete variable domain, with remaining parts taken from reference TRBV11-3 and TRBJ2-7, reads EAGVVQSPRYKIIEKKQPVAFWCNPISGHNTLYWYLQNLGQGPELLIRYENEEAVDDSQLPKDRFSAERLKGVDSTLKIQPAELGDSAVYLCASSRRDRGEQYFGPGTRLTVT.

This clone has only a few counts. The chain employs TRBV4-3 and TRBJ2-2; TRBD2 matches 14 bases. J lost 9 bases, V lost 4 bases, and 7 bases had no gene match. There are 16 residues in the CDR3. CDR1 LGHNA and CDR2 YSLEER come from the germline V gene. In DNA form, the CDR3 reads TGCGCCAGCAGCCGGGACGGGACTAGCGGGAGCAGGGAGCTGTTTTTT. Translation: CASSRDGTSGSRELFF.

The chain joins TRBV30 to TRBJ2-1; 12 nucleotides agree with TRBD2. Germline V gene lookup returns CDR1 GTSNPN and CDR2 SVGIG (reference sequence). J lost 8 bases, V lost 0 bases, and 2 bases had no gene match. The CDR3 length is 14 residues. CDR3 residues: CAWSVLAGGDEQFF. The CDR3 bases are TGTGCCTGGAGTGTACTAGCGGGAGGCGATGAGCAGTTCTTC.

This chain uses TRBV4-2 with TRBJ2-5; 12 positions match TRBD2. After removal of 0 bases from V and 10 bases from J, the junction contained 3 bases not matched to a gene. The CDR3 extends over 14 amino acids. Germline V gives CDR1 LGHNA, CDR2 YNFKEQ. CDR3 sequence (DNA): TGTGCCAGCAGCCAAGAACGACTAGCGGGAGTCCAGTACTTC. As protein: CASSQERLAGVQYF.

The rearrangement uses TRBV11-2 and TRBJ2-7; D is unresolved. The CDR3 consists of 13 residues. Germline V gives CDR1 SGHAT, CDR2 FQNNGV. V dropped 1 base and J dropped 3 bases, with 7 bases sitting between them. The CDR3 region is CASSLAQYYEQYF. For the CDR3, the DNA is TGTGCCAGCAGCTTAGCGCAGTACTACGAGCAGTACTTC.

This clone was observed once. CDR3 region: CASSLGLWREGLSKQETQYF. The CDR3 DNA reads TGTGCCAGCAGCTTGGGGCTGTGGCGGGAGGGCCTCTCCAAGCAAGAGACCCAGTACTTC. V gene TRBV11-3 combines with J gene TRBJ2-5, with TRBD2 matching over 9 bases. Trimming at V came to 3 bases and at J to 2 bases, leaving 19 bases not matched to a gene. Germline values: CDR1 SGHNT, CDR2 YENEEA. The CDR3 has 20 amino acids.

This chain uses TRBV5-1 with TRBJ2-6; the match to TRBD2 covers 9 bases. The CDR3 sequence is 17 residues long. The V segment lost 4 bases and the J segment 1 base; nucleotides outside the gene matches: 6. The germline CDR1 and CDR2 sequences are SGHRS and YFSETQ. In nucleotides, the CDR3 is TGCGCCAGCAGCCCCGGGACTAGCCCTTCTGGGGCCAACGTCCTGACTTTC. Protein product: CASSPGTSPSGANVLTF.